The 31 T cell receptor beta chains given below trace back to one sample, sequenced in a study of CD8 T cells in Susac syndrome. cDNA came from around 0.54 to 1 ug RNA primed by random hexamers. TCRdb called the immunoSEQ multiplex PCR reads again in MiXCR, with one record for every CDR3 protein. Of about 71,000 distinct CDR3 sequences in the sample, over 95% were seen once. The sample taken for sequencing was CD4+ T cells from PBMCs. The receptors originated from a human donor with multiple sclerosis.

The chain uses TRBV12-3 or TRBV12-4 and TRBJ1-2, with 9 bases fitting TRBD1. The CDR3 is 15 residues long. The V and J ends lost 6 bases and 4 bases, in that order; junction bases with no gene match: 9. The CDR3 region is CASRDSGQGVYGYTF. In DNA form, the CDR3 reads TGTGCCAGCAGGGACTCGGGACAGGGAGTCTATGGCTACACCTTC.

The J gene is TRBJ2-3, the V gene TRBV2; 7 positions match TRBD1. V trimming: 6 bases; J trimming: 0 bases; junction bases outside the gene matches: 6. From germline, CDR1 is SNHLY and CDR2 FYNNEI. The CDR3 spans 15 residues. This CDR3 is CASSGTAPSTDTQYF. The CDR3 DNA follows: TGTGCCAGCAGCGGGACAGCTCCTAGCACAGATACGCAGTATTTT.

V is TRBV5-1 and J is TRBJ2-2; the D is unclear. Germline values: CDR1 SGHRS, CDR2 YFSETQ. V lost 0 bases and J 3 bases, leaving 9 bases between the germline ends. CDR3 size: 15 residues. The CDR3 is CASSLDGMDTGELFF. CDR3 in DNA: TGCGCCAGCAGCTTGGATGGGATGGACACCGGGGAGCTGTTTTTT.

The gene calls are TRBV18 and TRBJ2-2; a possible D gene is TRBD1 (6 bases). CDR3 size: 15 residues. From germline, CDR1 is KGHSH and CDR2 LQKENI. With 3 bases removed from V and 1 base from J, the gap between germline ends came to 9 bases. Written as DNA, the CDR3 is TGTGCCAGCTCACCCGGGACAATGAACACCGGGGAGCTGTTTTTT. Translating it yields CASSPGTMNTGELFF.

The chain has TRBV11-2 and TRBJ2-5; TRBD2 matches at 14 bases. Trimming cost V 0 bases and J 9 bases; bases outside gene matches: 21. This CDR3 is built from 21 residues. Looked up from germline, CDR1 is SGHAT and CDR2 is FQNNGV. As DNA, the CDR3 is TGTGCCAGCAGCTTAGATTTTTCCGGACTAGCGGGGGGTCCGGTGAAGAAGTCCCAGTACTTC. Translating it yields CASSLDFSGLAGGPVKKSQYF. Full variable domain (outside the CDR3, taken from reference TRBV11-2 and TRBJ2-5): EAGVAQSPRYKIIEKRQSVAFWCNPISGHATLYWYQQILGQGPKLLIQFQNNGVVDDSQLPKDRFSAERLKGVDSTLKIQPAKLEDSAVYLCASSLDFSGLAGGPVKKSQYFGPGTRLLVL.

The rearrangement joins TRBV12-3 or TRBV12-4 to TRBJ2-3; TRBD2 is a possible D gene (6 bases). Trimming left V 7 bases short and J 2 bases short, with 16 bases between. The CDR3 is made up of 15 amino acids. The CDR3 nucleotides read TGTGCCAGCAAACTAACGGGACTGACCACAGATACGCAGTATTTT. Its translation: CASKLTGLTTDTQYF.

CDR3: CASSLSEGNIQYF. The CDR3 coding sequence is TGTGCCAGCAGCCTCTCAGAGGGGAACATTCAGTACTTC. The chain recombines TRBV12-3 or TRBV12-4 with TRBJ2-4; D assignment may be TRBD1 or TRBD2 (5 bases each). This CDR3 comprises 13 residues. Trimming stripped 6 bases from V and 7 bases from J, with 13 bases between.

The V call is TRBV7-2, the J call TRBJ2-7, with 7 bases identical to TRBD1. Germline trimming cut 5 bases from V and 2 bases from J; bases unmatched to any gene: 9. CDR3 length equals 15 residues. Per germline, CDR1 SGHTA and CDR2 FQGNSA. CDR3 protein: CASSPQGQITYEQYF. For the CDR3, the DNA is TGTGCCAGCAGCCCGCAGGGACAGATAACCTACGAGCAGTACTTC.

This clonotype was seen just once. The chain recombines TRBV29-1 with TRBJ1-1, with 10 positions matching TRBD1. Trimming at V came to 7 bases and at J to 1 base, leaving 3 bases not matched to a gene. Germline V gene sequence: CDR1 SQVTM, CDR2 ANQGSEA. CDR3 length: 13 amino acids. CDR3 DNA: TGCAGCGCCTGGGACAGGGGGAACACTGAAGCTTTCTTT. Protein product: CSAWDRGNTEAFF. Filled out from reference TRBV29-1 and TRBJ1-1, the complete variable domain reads SAVISQKPSRDICQRGTSLTIQCQVDSQVTMMFWYRQQPGQSLTLIATANQGSEATYESGFVIDKFPISRPNLTFSTLTVSNMSPEDSSIYLCSAWDRGNTEAFFGQGTRLTVV.

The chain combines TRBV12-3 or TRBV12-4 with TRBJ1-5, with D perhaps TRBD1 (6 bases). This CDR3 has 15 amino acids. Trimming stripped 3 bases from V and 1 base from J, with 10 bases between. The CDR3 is CASSFFGTSNQPQHF. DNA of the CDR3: TGTGCCAGCAGTTTCTTCGGGACAAGCAATCAGCCCCAGCATTTT.

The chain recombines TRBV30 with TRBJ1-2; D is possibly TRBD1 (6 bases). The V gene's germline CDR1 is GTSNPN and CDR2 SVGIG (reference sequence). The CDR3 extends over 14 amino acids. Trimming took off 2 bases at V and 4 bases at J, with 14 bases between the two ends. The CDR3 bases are TGTGCCTGGAGTCCCGGTAACAGGGCCTATGGCTACACCTTC. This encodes CAWSPGNRAYGYTF. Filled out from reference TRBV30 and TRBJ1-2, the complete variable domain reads SQTIHQWPATLVQPVGSPLSLECTVEGTSNPNLYWYRQAAGRGLQLLFYSVGIGQISSEVPQNLSASRPQDRQFILSSKKLLLSDSGFYLCAWSPGNRAYGYTFGSGTRLTVV.

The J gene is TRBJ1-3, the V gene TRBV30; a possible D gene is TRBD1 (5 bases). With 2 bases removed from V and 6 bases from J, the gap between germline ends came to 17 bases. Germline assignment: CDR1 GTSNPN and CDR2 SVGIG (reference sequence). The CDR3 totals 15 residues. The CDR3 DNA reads TGTGCCTGGAGTATGGGGCAGCTCATCCAAAACACCATATATTTT. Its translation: CAWSMGQLIQNTIYF.

The chain's CDR3 is CASSFPGSHYEQYF. The CDR3 coding sequence is TGTGCCAGCAGCTTTCCGGGCTCCCACTACGAGCAGTACTTC. V and J are TRBV7-9 and TRBJ2-7; D is undetermined. Germline CDR1 is SEHNR and CDR2 is FQNEAQ (reference sequence). Trimming cost V 3 bases and J 3 bases, with 12 bases left between them. CDR3 size: 14 residues.

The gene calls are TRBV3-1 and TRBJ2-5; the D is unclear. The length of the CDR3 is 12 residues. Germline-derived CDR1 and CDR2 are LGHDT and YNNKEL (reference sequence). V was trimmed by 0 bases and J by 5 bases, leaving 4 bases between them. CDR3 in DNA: TGTGCCAGCAGCCAAGAATTTGAGACCCAGTACTTC. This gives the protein CASSQEFETQYF.

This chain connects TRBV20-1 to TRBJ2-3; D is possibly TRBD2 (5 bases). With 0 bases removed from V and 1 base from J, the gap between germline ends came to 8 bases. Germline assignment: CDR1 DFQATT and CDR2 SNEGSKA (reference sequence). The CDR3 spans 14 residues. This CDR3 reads CSARDRRGTDTQYF. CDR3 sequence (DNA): TGCAGTGCTAGAGATCGGCGGGGCACAGATACGCAGTATTTT.

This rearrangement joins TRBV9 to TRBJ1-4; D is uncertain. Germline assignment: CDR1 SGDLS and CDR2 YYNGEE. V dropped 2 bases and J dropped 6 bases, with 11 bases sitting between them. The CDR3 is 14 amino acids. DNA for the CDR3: TGTGCCAGCAGCGTCGGAAACGGGTATGAAAAACTGTTTTTT. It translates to CASSVGNGYEKLFF.

CDR3 DNA: TGCGCCAGCAGCCAATTTTCTAGAAGCACCGGGGAGCTGTTTTTT. It is translated as CASSQFSRSTGELFF. The rearrangement links TRBV4-1 to TRBJ2-2; D is unclear. This CDR3 spans 15 amino acids. V was shortened by 2 bases and J by 4 bases, with 11 bases between the two germline ends. Germline loops: CDR1 MGHRA, CDR2 YSYEKL.

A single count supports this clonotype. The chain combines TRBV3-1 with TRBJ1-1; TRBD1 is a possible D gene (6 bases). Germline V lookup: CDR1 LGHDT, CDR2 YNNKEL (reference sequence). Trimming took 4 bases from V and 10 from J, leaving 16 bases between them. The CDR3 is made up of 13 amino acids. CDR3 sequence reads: CASSPSLGAGAFF. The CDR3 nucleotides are TGTGCCAGCAGCCCAAGTTTGGGGGCCGGAGCTTTCTTT.

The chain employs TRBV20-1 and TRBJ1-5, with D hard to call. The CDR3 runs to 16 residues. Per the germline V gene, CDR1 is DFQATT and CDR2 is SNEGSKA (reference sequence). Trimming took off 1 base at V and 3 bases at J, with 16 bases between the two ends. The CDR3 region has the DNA TGCAGTGCTAGAGCTCTATCGGCCGGGATCAATCAGCCCCAGCATTTT. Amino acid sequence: CSARALSAGINQPQHF.

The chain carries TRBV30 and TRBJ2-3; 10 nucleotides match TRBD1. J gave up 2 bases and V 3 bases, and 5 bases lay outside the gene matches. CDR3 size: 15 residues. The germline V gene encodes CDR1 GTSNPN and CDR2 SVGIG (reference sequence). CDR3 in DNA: TGTGCCTGGAGCCCGGGACAGGGGTTCACAGATACGCAGTATTTT. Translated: CAWSPGQGFTDTQYF.

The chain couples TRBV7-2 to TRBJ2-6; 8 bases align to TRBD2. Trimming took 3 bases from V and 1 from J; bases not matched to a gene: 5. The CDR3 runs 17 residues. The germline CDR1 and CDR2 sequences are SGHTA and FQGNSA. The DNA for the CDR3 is TGTGCCAGCAGCTTTTCCGGGACTAGTTCTGGGGCCAACGTCCTGACTTTC. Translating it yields CASSFSGTSSGANVLTF.

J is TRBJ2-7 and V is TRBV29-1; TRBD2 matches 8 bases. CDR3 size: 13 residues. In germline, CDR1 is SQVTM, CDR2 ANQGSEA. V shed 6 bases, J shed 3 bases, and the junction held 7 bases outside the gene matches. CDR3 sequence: CSVAGGGDYEQYF. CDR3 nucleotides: TGCAGCGTCGCGGGGGGAGGGGACTACGAGCAGTACTTC.

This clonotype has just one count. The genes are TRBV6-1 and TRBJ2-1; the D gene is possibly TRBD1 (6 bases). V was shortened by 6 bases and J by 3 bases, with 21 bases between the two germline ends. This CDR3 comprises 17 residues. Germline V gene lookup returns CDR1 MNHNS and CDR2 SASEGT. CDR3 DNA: TGTGCCAGCAGCCCCCAGGGGCAGGGTCCCTTCTACAATGAGCAGTTCTTC. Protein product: CASSPQGQGPFYNEQFF.

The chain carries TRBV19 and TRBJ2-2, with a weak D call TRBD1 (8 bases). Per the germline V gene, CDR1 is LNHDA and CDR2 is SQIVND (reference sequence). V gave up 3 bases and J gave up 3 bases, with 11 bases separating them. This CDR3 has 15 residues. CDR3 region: CASSITGGDTGELFF. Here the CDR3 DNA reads TGTGCCAGTAGTATTACAGGGGGGGACACCGGGGAGCTGTTTTTT.

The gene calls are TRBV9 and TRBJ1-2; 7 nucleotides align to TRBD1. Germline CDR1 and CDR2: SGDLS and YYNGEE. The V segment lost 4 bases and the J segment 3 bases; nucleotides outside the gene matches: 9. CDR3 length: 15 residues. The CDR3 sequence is CASSLYPGTDYGYTF. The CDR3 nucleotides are TGTGCCAGCAGCCTCTACCCCGGGACAGACTATGGCTACACCTTC.

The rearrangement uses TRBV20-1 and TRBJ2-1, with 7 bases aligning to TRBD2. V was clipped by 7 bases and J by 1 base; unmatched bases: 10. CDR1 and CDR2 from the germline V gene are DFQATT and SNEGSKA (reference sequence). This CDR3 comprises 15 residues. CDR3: CSGLLAAKSYNEQFF. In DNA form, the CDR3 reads TGCAGTGGGCTCCTAGCGGCTAAGTCCTACAATGAGCAGTTCTTC.

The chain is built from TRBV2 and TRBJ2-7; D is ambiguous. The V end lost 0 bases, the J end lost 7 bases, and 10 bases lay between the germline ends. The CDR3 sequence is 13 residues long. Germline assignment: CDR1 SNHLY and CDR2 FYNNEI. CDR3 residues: CASSEAKAGEQYF. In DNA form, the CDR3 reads TGTGCCAGCAGTGAAGCTAAGGCCGGGGAGCAGTACTTC.

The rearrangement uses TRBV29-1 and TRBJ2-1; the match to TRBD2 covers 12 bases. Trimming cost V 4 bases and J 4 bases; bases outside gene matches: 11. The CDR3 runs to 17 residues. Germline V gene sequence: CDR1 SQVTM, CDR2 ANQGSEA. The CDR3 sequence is CSVVGTSGGRWYNEQFF. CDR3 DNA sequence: TGCAGCGTTGTAGGTACTAGCGGGGGGCGGTGGTACAATGAGCAGTTCTTC.

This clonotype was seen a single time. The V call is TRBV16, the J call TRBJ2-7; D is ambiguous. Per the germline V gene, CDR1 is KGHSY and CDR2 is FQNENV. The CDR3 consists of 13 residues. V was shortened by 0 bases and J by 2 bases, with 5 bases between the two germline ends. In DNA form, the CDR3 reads TGTGCCAGCAGCCAATCGCCGGCCTACGAGCAGTACTTC. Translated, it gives CASSQSPAYEQYF.

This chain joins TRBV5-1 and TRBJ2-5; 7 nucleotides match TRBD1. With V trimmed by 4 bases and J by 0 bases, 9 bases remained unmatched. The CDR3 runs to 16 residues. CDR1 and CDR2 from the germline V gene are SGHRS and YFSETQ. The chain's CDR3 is CASSPGRRGYQETQYF. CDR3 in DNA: TGCGCCAGCAGCCCCGGGCGCAGGGGGTACCAAGAGACCCAGTACTTC. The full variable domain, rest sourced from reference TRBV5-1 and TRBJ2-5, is KAGVTQTPRYLIKTRGQQVTLSCSPISGHRSVSWYQQTPGQGLQFLFEYFSETQRNKGNFPGRFSGRQFSNSRSEMNVSTLELGDSALYLCASSPGRRGYQETQYFGPGTRLLVL.

The CDR3 DNA is TGTGCCAGCAGTTACGGAGCAGGCTATGGCTACACCTTC. This encodes CASSYGAGYGYTF. This chain links TRBV6-5 with TRBJ1-2, with unresolved D. Germline loops: CDR1 MNHEY, CDR2 SVGAGI. Trimming left V 2 bases short and J 4 bases short, with 8 bases between. The CDR3 runs to 13 residues.